This passage covers 21 T cell receptor beta chains from one sample sequenced in a study of beta chain features in type 1 diabetes. Their antigens remain unidentified. General observations from the study: Among all four CD4+ subsets, Type 1 diabetes patients had TCRB CDR3s that were moderately but significantly shorter.

Expressed TCRB transcripts were sequenced because the entire RNA isolate underwent reverse transcription. Only in-frame clones appear in the TCRdb table, and some are missing; sequencing was by immunoSEQ multiplex PCR. Found here are roughly 300,000 clones, roughly an eighth of them singletons; the top ten hold under 0.02%. Sequenced material: naive CD4+ T cells from blood. The receptors shown here come from a man aged 25-40 years with type 1 diabetes.

This rearrangement joins TRBV6-6 to TRBJ2-1; TRBD2 might be the D (5 bases). The germline gives CDR1 MNHNY, CDR2 SVGAGI (reference sequence). Deletions cut 0 bases from V and 3 bases from J, with 6 bases between. The CDR3 contains 14 residues. CDR3: CASSYSSVYNEQFF. DNA for the CDR3: TGTGCCAGCAGTTACTCTAGCGTCTACAATGAGCAGTTCTTC.

The chain joins TRBV25-1 to TRBJ2-5; no clear D gene. The CDR3 is 12 residues long. CDR1 is MGHDK and CDR2 is SYGVNS in the germline V gene. With 7 bases removed from V and 1 base from J, the gap between germline ends came to 7 bases. For the CDR3, the DNA is TGTGCCAGCAATAGAGGCCAAGAGACCCAGTACTTC. Amino acid sequence: CASNRGQETQYF.

This clone was picked up a small number of times. V is TRBV7-9 and J is TRBJ1-1; 7 nucleotides match TRBD1. The V gene's germline CDR1 is SEHNR and CDR2 FQNEAQ (reference sequence). Unmatched junction bases numbered 14, after V lost 6 bases and J lost 1 base. The CDR3 loop spans 17 amino acids. The CDR3 is CASRSHRGIPENTEAFF. As DNA, the CDR3 is TGTGCCAGCAGGTCACACAGGGGAATCCCTGAGAACACTGAAGCTTTCTTT.

The V and J genes are TRBV14 and TRBJ1-1; D gene unclear. The CDR3 contains 17 residues. Germline CDR1 and CDR2: SGHDN and FVKESK. Trimming left V 0 bases short and J 3 bases short, with 17 bases between. This CDR3 is CASSQEGGWEGDTEAFF. As DNA, the CDR3 is TGTGCCAGCAGCCAAGAAGGAGGCTGGGAGGGCGACACTGAAGCTTTCTTT.

This clone occurred a few times. The gene calls are TRBV27 and TRBJ1-1, with D possibly being TRBD1 (6 bases). The germline V gene encodes CDR1 MNHEY and CDR2 SMNVEV (reference sequence). Deletions cut 3 bases from V and 4 bases from J, with 15 bases between. This CDR3 region has 15 residues. The DNA of the CDR3 is TGTGCCAGCAGTTTGACAGGTACGGGGGGCACTGAAGCTTTCTTT. This gives the protein CASSLTGTGGTEAFF.

This clone has more than one count but fewer than ten. The chain couples TRBV27 to TRBJ1-3; D ambiguous. CDR1 and CDR2 from the germline V gene are MNHEY and SMNVEV (reference sequence). This CDR3 has 15 residues. V was clipped by 3 bases and J by 0 bases, with 9 bases between them. The CDR3 DNA reads TGTGCCAGCAGTTTCACGGGTAGCTCTGGAAACACCATATATTTT. Translating gives CASSFTGSSGNTIYF.

This clone was detected a few times. The chain combines TRBV28 with TRBJ1-2; D unresolved. V was trimmed by 11 bases and J by 0 bases, leaving 7 bases between them. The germline V gene has CDR1 MDHEN and CDR2 SYDVKM. The CDR3 is made up of 11 amino acids. The CDR3 region has the DNA TGTGCCCTGCACTCTAACTATGGCTACACCTTC. This sequence encodes CALHSNYGYTF.

The chain has TRBV6-5 and TRBJ2-3; 8 bases are a match to TRBD2. The CDR3 consists of 15 residues. The germline gives CDR1 MNHEY, CDR2 SVGAGI. Germline trimming cut 4 bases from V and 4 bases from J; bases unmatched to any gene: 7. The CDR3 nucleotides read TGTGCCAGCAGTTCGACTAGCGTGGCCGCAGATACGCAGTATTTT. It yields the protein CASSSTSVAADTQYF.

This clone was seen a handful of times. The chain carries TRBV18 and TRBJ2-7; 8 bases line up with TRBD1. This CDR3 is built from 16 residues. V lost 3 bases, J lost 3 bases, and 10 bases stayed unmatched. The germline V gene encodes CDR1 KGHSH and CDR2 LQKENI. CDR3 protein: CASSPFSAQGVYEQYF. The CDR3 bases are TGTGCCAGCTCACCGTTTTCCGCACAGGGGGTCTACGAGCAGTACTTC.

V is TRBV7-9 and J is TRBJ1-2; TRBD1 aligns across 8 bases. Looked up from germline, CDR1 is SEHNR and CDR2 is FQNEAQ (reference sequence). Trimming at V came to 5 bases and at J to 6 bases, leaving 5 bases not matched to a gene. CDR3 length: 13 residues. DNA of the CDR3: TGTGCCAGCAGCCCATCAGGGGGCGATGGCTACACCTTC. It yields the protein CASSPSGGDGYTF.

The V call is TRBV13, the J call TRBJ2-7, with TRBD2 as a possible D gene (6 bases). The germline V and J ends were trimmed by 3 bases and 0 bases, with 9 bases remaining between them. This CDR3 is 14 amino acids long. The germline V gene encodes CDR1 PRHDT and CDR2 FYEKMQ (reference sequence). CDR3 protein: CASSFSGSSYEQYF. The DNA of the CDR3 is TGTGCCAGCAGCTTTAGCGGCAGCTCCTACGAGCAGTACTTC.

In this sample, this clone turned up a few times. Other DNA sequences in this sample translate to the same CDR3. V and J are TRBV18 and TRBJ2-5; D is perhaps TRBD2 (5 bases). Trimming left V 3 bases short and J 1 base short, with 6 bases between. The germline gives CDR1 KGHSH, CDR2 LQKENI. The CDR3 sequence is 13 residues long. The CDR3 loop is CASSPGSQETQYF. The CDR3 DNA sequence: TGTGCCAGCTCACCGGGGAGCCAAGAGACCCAGTACTTC.

This clone was seen only a few times. The chain links TRBV7-2 to TRBJ1-1; no clear D. CDR3 length: 15 amino acids. Trimming stripped 3 bases from V and 2 bases from J, with 13 bases between. Germline CDR1 and CDR2: SGHTA and FQGNSA. The chain's CDR3 is CASSFVTGSNTEAFF. As DNA, the CDR3 is TGTGCCAGCAGCTTCGTTACCGGGTCAAACACTGAAGCTTTCTTT.

This clone was counted a few times. The chain recombines TRBV13 with TRBJ2-1, with 10 nucleotides matching TRBD2. This CDR3 is built from 17 residues. Germline values: CDR1 PRHDT, CDR2 FYEKMQ (reference sequence). J gave up 0 bases and V 4 bases, and 6 bases lay outside the gene matches. In DNA, the CDR3 is TGTGCCAGCAGCTGGACTAGCGGAGGGAGCTCCTACAATGAGCAGTTCTTC. It codes for CASSWTSGGSSYNEQFF.

The chain has TRBV7-3 and TRBJ2-3; maybe TRBD1 (5 bases). CDR1 is SGHTA, CDR2 FQGTGA, per germline. The CDR3 sequence is 16 residues long. The V and J ends lost 5 bases and 0 bases respectively, with 15 bases between them. CDR3 loop: CASSPRTLTSTDTQYF. Written as DNA, the CDR3 is TGTGCCAGCAGCCCCCGGACACTTACTAGCACAGATACGCAGTATTTT.

The sample holds a few counts of this clone. The CDR3 spells CAWKRLLKGSVNTEAFF. The CDR3 DNA is TGTGCCTGGAAGAGACTCCTCAAAGGATCAGTGAACACTGAAGCTTTCTTT. The chain is built from TRBV30 and TRBJ1-1; no clear D. Germline V CDR1 and CDR2: GTSNPN, SVGIG (reference sequence). The CDR3 totals 17 residues. Trimming stripped 4 bases from V and 0 bases from J, with 21 bases between. Variable domain in full (rest from reference TRBV30 and TRBJ1-1): SQTIHQWPATLVQPVGSPLSLECTVEGTSNPNLYWYRQAAGRGLQLLFYSVGIGQISSEVPQNLSASRPQDRQFILSSKKLLLSDSGFYLCAWKRLLKGSVNTEAFFGQGTRLTVV.

This clone was seen only a few times. The gene calls are TRBV28 and TRBJ2-7; 12 positions agree with TRBD1. The CDR3 has 14 residues. CDR1 and CDR2 (germline): MDHEN, SYDVKM. Trimming took 6 bases from V and 6 from J; bases not matched to a gene: 6. The CDR3 region is CASSGTGGAVEQYF. For the CDR3, the DNA is TGTGCCAGCAGCGGGACAGGGGGCGCGGTCGAGCAGTACTTC.

This clone was seen a few times. The J gene is TRBJ2-7, the V gene TRBV5-1; 7 nucleotides align to TRBD1. V shed 1 base, J shed 6 bases, and the junction held 4 bases outside the gene matches. Germline V gene sequence: CDR1 SGHRS, CDR2 YFSETQ. The CDR3 length is 13 residues. CDR3 region: CASSLTAGGEQYF. The CDR3 DNA is TGCGCCAGCAGCTTGACGGCAGGGGGCGAGCAGTACTTC.

This clone was detected a few times. The chain has TRBV27 and TRBJ1-1; D call uncertain. Trimming left V 0 bases short and J 0 bases short, with 8 bases between. The germline V gene encodes CDR1 MNHEY and CDR2 SMNVEV (reference sequence). The CDR3 runs to 15 residues. CDR3 residues: CASSLSGRVNTEAFF. The DNA for the CDR3 is TGTGCCAGCAGTTTATCTGGGCGGGTGAACACTGAAGCTTTCTTT.

This clone was counted a few times. The chain couples TRBV14 to TRBJ2-1, with 11 positions matching TRBD2. The CDR3 consists of 14 residues. Germline V gene lookup returns CDR1 SGHDN and CDR2 FVKESK. After removal of 8 bases from V and 3 bases from J, the junction contained 3 bases not matched to a gene. The CDR3 sequence is CASRLAGGYNEQFF. The CDR3 region has the DNA TGTGCCAGCCGTCTAGCGGGAGGCTACAATGAGCAGTTCTTC.

This chain uses TRBV18 with TRBJ2-1; D is possibly TRBD1 (5 bases). The V end was cut by 0 bases, the J end by 0 bases, with 9 bases between. The germline CDR1 and CDR2 sequences are KGHSH and LQKENI. The CDR3 runs 16 residues. The CDR3 nucleotides read TGTGCCAGCTCACCACCGACAGATTTCTCCTACAATGAGCAGTTCTTC. Its translation: CASSPPTDFSYNEQFF.